The 19 T cell receptor beta chains reported below all come from one sample, sequenced in a study of blood T cell repertoires in COVID-19. The repertoire was sequenced with immunoSEQ multiplex PCR; TCRdb's copy has only in-frame clones and lacks some. This sample carries about 95,000 clones, about 89% of them seen once, and the ten largest clones take 2.7%. Specimen: peripheral blood. Receptors were obtained from a man aged 50 to 60 with COVID-19, enrolled during active disease.

The rearrangement joins TRBV4-3 to TRBJ1-2; weak D call: TRBD1 (6 bases). Per the germline V gene, CDR1 is LGHNA and CDR2 is YSLEER. The CDR3 is made up of 14 amino acids. Trimming cost V 3 bases and J 2 bases, with 10 bases left between them. The CDR3 is CASSQTTGNYGYTF. The DNA for the CDR3 is TGCGCCAGCAGCCAGACCACAGGGAACTATGGCTACACCTTC.

In this sample, this clone turned up once. The V gene is TRBV9, the J gene TRBJ2-3; the D gene is possibly TRBD2 (7 bases). Trimming removed 4 bases from V and 9 bases from J, with 18 bases in between. The CDR3 runs to 14 residues. Germline V gene data show CDR1 as SGDLS and CDR2 as YYNGEE. CDR3 residues: CASSPDGGLGTQYF. The DNA for the CDR3 is TGTGCCAGCAGCCCCGACGGGGGGCTAGGAACGCAGTATTTT. Supplemented by reference TRBV9 and TRBJ2-3, the full variable domain reads DSGVTQTPKHLITATGQRVTLRCSPRSGDLSVYWYQQSLDQGLQFLIQYYNGEERAKGNILERFSAQQFPDLHSELNLSSLELGDSALYFCASSPDGGLGTQYFGPGTRLTVL.

CDR3 sequence reads: CASRYRGSSNQPQHF. The CDR3 nucleotides read TGTGCCAGCAGATACAGGGGATCGAGCAATCAGCCCCAGCATTTT. This chain joins TRBV5-8 and TRBJ1-5, with TRBD1 matching 7 bases. This CDR3 is 15 amino acids long. Germline-derived CDR1 and CDR2 are SGHTS and YDEGEE. With V trimmed by 5 bases and J by 1 base, 6 bases remained unmatched. Full variable domain (remainder filled in from reference TRBV5-8 and TRBJ1-5): EAGVTQSPTHLIKTRGQQATLRCSPISGHTSVYWYQQALGLGLQFLLWYDEGEERNRGNFPPRFSGRQFPNYSSELNVNALELEDSALYLCASRYRGSSNQPQHFGDGTRLSIL.

The CDR3 DNA sequence: TGTGCCAGCAGTCCCCGACTAGCGGGGGGTGAGCAGTTCTTC. Its translation is CASSPRLAGGEQFF. The V gene is TRBV2, the J gene TRBJ2-1, with 13 bases matching TRBD2. CDR1 SNHLY and CDR2 FYNNEI come from the germline V gene. The CDR3 is 14 amino acids. J was trimmed by 9 bases and V by 5 bases; bases with no gene match: 4.

The chain combines TRBV6-1 with TRBJ1-1, with a weak D call TRBD1 (5 bases). This CDR3 comprises 12 residues. CDR1 and CDR2 from the germline V gene are MNHNS and SASEGT. Trimming pared 7 bases from V and 4 bases from J, leaving 10 bases between. CDR3 in amino acids: CASILQGTEAFF. CDR3 DNA: TGTGCCAGCATTCTTCAGGGCACTGAAGCTTTCTTT.

This clone has just one count. The chain links TRBV6-5 to TRBJ1-4; TRBD1 aligns across 12 bases. The length of the CDR3 is 15 residues. Germline trimming cut 6 bases from V and 8 bases from J; bases unmatched to any gene: 7. Per germline, CDR1 MNHEY and CDR2 SVGAGI. The chain's CDR3 is CASSTAGTGGEKLFF. The CDR3 DNA reads as TGTGCCAGCAGCACAGCCGGGACAGGGGGCGAAAAACTGTTTTTT.

The V call is TRBV5-6, the J call TRBJ1-2, with D tentatively TRBD1 (5 bases). Germline V gives CDR1 SGHDT, CDR2 YYEEEE. V was trimmed by 4 bases and J by 9 bases, leaving 25 bases between them. CDR3 length: 16 residues. Here the CDR3 DNA reads TGTGCCAGCAGCCCCTCTTCATCAGGACAATCGGCTCGCTACACCTTC. It is translated as CASSPSSSGQSARYTF.

This clone showed up just a few times. The chain couples TRBV5-8 to TRBJ2-7; no clear D. This CDR3 comprises 16 residues. The V gene lost 5 bases and the J gene lost 3 bases, with 21 bases spanning the gap. Germline V lookup: CDR1 SGHTS, CDR2 YDEGEE. CDR3 nucleotides: TGTGCCAGCAGAACCTCTGACACCATAACCTTCTACGAGCAGTACTTC. The encoded protein is CASRTSDTITFYEQYF.

The chain uses TRBV7-2 and TRBJ1-1, with a weak D call TRBD1 (5 bases). Per the germline V gene, CDR1 is SGHTA and CDR2 is FQGNSA. The ends were cut back, 1 base at V and 1 base at J, with 10 bases in the middle. The CDR3 has 15 residues. CDR3 DNA sequence: TGTGCCAGCAGCTTAGGGGGACTACCGAACACTGAAGCTTTCTTT. Translating it yields CASSLGGLPNTEAFF.

This clone was seen more than once but under ten times. The chain joins TRBV5-4 to TRBJ1-2; a weak D match, TRBD1 (5 bases). The CDR3 consists of 14 residues. The germline V and J ends were trimmed by 4 bases and 0 bases, with 10 bases remaining between them. The V gene's germline CDR1 is SGHNT and CDR2 YYREEE (reference sequence). The chain's CDR3 is CASSTLQANYGYTF. CDR3 DNA: TGTGCCAGCAGCACACTACAGGCTAACTATGGCTACACCTTC.

The gene calls are TRBV19 and TRBJ2-3; a possible D gene is TRBD1 (5 bases). The germline V gene has CDR1 LNHDA and CDR2 SQIVND (reference sequence). The CDR3 contains 15 residues. V shed 6 bases and J shed 6 bases, with 19 bases lying between them. The CDR3 DNA reads TGTGCCAGTAGCCACACGCGACAGCCTCTGGATACGCAGTATTTT. Encoded protein: CASSHTRQPLDTQYF.

In its sample, this clone was seen once. The V and J genes are TRBV19 and TRBJ2-1, with 10 bases fitting TRBD1. Per the germline V gene, CDR1 is LNHDA and CDR2 is SQIVND (reference sequence). The CDR3 has 16 amino acids. After removal of 5 bases from V and 4 bases from J, the junction contained 8 bases not matched to a gene. The CDR3 spells CASSSPGQGIYNEQFF. In nucleotides, the CDR3 is TGTGCCAGTAGTTCTCCGGGACAGGGGATATACAATGAGCAGTTCTTC.

The genes are TRBV28 and TRBJ2-7; 8 bases fit TRBD2. CDR3 length equals 16 residues. The V and J ends lost 5 bases and 2 bases, in that order; junction bases with no gene match: 11. The germline V gene has CDR1 MDHEN and CDR2 SYDVKM. CDR3 in amino acids: CASSIQFAGGPYEQYF. Written as DNA, the CDR3 is TGTGCCAGCAGTATACAGTTTGCGGGGGGACCCTACGAGCAGTACTTC.

This chain links TRBV30 with TRBJ2-3; TRBD1 aligns across 7 bases. The CDR3 runs 12 residues. Per germline, CDR1 GTSNPN and CDR2 SVGIG (reference sequence). J gave up 9 bases and V 0 bases, and 3 bases lay outside the gene matches. The chain's CDR3 is CAWSVTGQTQYF. The CDR3 region has the DNA TGTGCCTGGAGTGTTACGGGACAGACGCAGTATTTT.

The genes are TRBV15 and TRBJ2-5, with TRBD1 identical over 7 bases. Trimming cost V 5 bases and J 0 bases; bases outside gene matches: 6. The CDR3 length is 15 residues. Looked up from germline, CDR1 is LNHNV and CDR2 is YYDKDF (reference sequence). The CDR3 region is CATSPLDRDQETQYF. The CDR3 nucleotides read TGTGCCACCAGCCCACTCGACAGGGACCAAGAGACCCAGTACTTC.

The rearrangement uses TRBV29-1 and TRBJ1-2, with 9 bases matching TRBD1. Per germline, CDR1 SQVTM and CDR2 ANQGSEA. V trimming: 8 bases; J trimming: 3 bases; junction bases outside the gene matches: 7. The CDR3 consists of 13 residues. CDR3 sequence reads: CSTGQGPDYGYTF. The CDR3 DNA follows: TGCAGCACGGGACAGGGACCGGACTATGGCTACACCTTC.

The J gene is TRBJ1-1, the V gene TRBV4-3, with unresolved D. Germline V gene lookup returns CDR1 LGHNA and CDR2 YSLEER. The V gene lost 0 bases and the J gene lost 1 base, with 12 bases spanning the gap. This CDR3 has 16 amino acids. The CDR3 region is CASSQEATSTNTEAFF. The CDR3 nucleotides are TGCGCCAGCAGCCAAGAGGCGACTAGTACGAACACTGAAGCTTTCTTT.

The rearrangement joins TRBV6-6 to TRBJ2-2, with 8 bases fitting TRBD1. The J segment lost 7 bases and the V segment lost 2 bases, leaving 9 bases of the junction unmatched. CDR3 length: 16 amino acids. Germline-derived CDR1 and CDR2 are MNHNY and SVGAGI (reference sequence). Here the CDR3 DNA reads TGTGCCAGCAGTTACCGGGTGACAGGGGCGATCGGGGAGCTGTTTTTT. It yields the protein CASSYRVTGAIGELFF.

V is TRBV7-9 and J is TRBJ1-2, with D unresolved. CDR3 length equals 12 residues. V was cut by 0 bases and J by 8 bases, with 7 bases left in between. Germline CDR1 and CDR2: SEHNR and FQNEAQ (reference sequence). CDR3 nucleotides: TGTGCCAGCAGCTTAGCAGGAGGCGGCTACACCTTC. Translating it yields CASSLAGGGYTF.